The text below deals with one T cell receptor (beta chain). This sample was included in a study of CD8 T cells in Susac syndrome. With random hexamers, reverse transcription was performed on roughly 0.45 to 1 ug of RNA. The TCR beta CDR3 was amplified by immunoSEQ multiplex PCR across 54 Vbeta, 13 Jbeta. TCRdb used MiXCR to reprocess the immunoSEQ multiplex PCR reads, holding one entry per CDR3 protein. The sample contains almost 450,000 distinct CDR3 sequences, more than 70% of which appear only once. Sequencing of TCR beta covered CD8+ and CD4+ T cells obtained from blood. Multiple sclerosis controls were treatment-naive patients with stable or active relapsing-remitting disease. Purification of the CD8+ and CD4+ T cells relied on negative isolation, and TEMRA cells underwent FACS enrichment. Trimming took 0 bases from V and 3 from J; bases not matched to a gene: 11. The CDR3 covers 18 residues. Germline-derived CDR1 and CDR2 are MGHRA and YSYEKL.

This receptor was taken from a human donor with multiple sclerosis. The V gene is TRBV4-1, the J gene TRBJ2-1; 7 positions agree with TRBD1. Sequencing used CD8+ T cells from PBMCs. CDR3 DNA sequence: TGCGCCAGCAGCCAAGACCCCCCCGTAGGGGGCCACTACAATGAGCAGTTCTTC. This translates into CASSQDPPVGGHYNEQFF.